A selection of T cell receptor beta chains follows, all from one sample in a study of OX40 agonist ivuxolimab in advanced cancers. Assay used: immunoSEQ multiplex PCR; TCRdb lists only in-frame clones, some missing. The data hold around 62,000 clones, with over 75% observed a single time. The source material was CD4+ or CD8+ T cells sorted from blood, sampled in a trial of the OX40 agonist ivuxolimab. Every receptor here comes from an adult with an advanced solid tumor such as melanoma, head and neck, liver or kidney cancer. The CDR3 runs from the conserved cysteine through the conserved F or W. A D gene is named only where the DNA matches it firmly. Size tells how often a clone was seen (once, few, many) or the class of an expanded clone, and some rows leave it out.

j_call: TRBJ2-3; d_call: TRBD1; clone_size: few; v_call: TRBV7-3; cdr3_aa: CASSLRQGGNTQYF; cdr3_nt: TGTGCCAGCAGCTTGAGACAGGGTGGAAATACGCAGTATTTT
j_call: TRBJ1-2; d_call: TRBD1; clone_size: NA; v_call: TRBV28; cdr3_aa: CASSSGQGVGYGYTF; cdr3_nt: TGTGCCAGCAGTTCCGGACAGGGGGTGGGCTATGGCTACACCTTC
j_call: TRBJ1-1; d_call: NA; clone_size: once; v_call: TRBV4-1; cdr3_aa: CASSRSGGALTEAFF; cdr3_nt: TGCGCCAGCAGCCGATCTGGAGGGGCTCTCACTGAAGCTTTCTTT
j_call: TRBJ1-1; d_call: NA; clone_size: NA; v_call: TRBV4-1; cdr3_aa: CASSQTIVGGGAEAFF; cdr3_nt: TGCGCCAGCAGTCAGACAATAGTGGGCGGGGGGGCTGAAGCTTTCTTT
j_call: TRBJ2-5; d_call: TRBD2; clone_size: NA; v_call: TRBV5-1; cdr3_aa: CASSFLSGGQTQYF; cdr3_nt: TGCGCCAGCAGCTTTTTATCGGGAGGTCAGACCCAGTACTTC
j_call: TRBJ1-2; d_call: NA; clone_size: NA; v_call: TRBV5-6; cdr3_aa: CASSLGNPGTAYGYTF; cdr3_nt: TGTGCCAGCAGCTTGGGGAACCCCGGGACGGCCTATGGCTACACCTTC
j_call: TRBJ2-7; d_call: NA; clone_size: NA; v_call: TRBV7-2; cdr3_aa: CASSLVIEPTYEQYF; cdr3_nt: TGTGCCAGCAGCTTAGTCATAGAGCCCACCTACGAGCAGTACTTC
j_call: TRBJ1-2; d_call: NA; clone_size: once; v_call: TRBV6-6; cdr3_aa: CASSYSLGAVNGYTF; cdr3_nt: TGTGCCAGCAGTTACTCGTTAGGGGCGGTGAATGGCTACACCTTC
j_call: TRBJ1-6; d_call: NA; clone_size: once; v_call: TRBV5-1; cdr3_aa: CASSLGQENSPLHF; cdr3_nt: TGCGCCAGCAGCTTGGGACAGGAGAATTCACCCCTCCACTTT
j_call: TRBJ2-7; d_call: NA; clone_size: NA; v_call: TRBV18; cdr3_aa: CASSPAASSYEQYF; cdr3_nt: TGTGCCAGCTCACCAGCAGCGAGCTCCTACGAGCAGTACTTC
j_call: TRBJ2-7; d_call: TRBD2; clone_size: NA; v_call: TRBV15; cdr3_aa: CATSRDSAASGTYEQYF; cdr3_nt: TGTGCCACCAGCAGAGATTCCGCGGCTAGCGGCACCTACGAGCAGTACTTC
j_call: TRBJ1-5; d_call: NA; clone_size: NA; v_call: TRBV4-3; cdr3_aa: CASSQEAVHSNQPQHF; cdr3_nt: TGCGCCAGCAGCCAAGAGGCGGTACATAGCAATCAGCCCCAGCATTTT
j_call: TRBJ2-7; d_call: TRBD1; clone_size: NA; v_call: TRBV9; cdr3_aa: CASSVEAGTGSPYEQYF; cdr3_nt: TGTGCCAGCAGCGTAGAGGCGGGGACAGGGTCTCCCTACGAGCAGTACTTC
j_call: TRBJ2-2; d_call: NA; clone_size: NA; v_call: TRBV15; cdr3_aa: CATSRDGPRVGTGELFF; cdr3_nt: TGTGCCACCAGCAGAGACGGGCCCAGGGTGGGCACCGGGGAGCTGTTTTTT
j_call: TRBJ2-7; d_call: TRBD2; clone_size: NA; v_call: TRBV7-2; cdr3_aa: CASSGTSGRAAYEQYF; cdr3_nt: TGTGCCAGCAGCGGAACTAGCGGGAGGGCTGCCTACGAGCAGTACTTC
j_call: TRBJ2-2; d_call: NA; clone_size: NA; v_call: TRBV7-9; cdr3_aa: CASSLAGEGTGELFF; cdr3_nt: TGTGCCAGCAGCTTAGCGGGAGAGGGTACCGGGGAGCTGTTTTTT
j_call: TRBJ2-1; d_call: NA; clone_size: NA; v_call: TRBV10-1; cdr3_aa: CASSESVAARSYNEQFF; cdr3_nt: TGCGCCAGCAGTGAGTCCGTGGCGGCCCGCTCCTACAATGAGCAGTTCTTC
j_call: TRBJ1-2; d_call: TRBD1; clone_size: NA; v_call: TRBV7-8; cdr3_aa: CASSLVGTGGGVNYGYTF; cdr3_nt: TGTGCCAGCAGCTTAGTGGGGACAGGGGGCGGAGTGAACTATGGCTACACCTTC
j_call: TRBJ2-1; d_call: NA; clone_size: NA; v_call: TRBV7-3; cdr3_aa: CASSLARGNEQFF; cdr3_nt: TGTGCCAGCAGCTTGGCCAGGGGAAATGAGCAGTTCTTC
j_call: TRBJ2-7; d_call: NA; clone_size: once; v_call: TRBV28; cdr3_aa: CASSLEGPGYEQYF; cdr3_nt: TGTGCCAGCAGTTTAGAGGGACCAGGGTACGAGCAGTACTTC
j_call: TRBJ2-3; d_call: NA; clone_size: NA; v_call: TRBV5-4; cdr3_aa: CASSLGGPTDTQYF; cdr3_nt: TGTGCCAGCAGCTTGGGAGGGCCGACAGATACGCAGTATTTT
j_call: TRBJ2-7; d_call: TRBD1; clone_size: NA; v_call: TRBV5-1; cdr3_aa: CASSPRTGNEQYF; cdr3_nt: TGCGCCAGCAGCCCGAGGACAGGGAACGAGCAGTACTTC
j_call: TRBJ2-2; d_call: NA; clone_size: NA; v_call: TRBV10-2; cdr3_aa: CASSGRDPNTGELFF; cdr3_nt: TGCGCCAGCAGTGGGCGGGATCCGAACACCGGGGAGCTGTTTTTT
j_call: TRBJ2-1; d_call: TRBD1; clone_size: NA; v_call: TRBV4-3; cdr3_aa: CASSQESWTGGFNEQFF; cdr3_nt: TGCGCCAGCAGCCAAGAATCCTGGACAGGGGGATTCAATGAGCAGTTCTTC
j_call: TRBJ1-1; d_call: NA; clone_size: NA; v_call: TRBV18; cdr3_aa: CASSPPFGGMNTEAFF; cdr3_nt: TGTGCCAGCTCACCTCCTTTTGGAGGGATGAACACTGAAGCTTTCTTT
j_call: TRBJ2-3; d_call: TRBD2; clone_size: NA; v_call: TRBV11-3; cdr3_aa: CASSSRLAGVDTQYF; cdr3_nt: TGTGCCAGCAGCTCGCGGCTAGCGGGAGTGGATACGCAGTATTTT
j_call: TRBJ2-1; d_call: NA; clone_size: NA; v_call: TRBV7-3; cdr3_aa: CASSLDSTIAEQFF; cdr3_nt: TGTGCCAGCAGCTTAGACAGTACAATTGCTGAGCAGTTCTTC
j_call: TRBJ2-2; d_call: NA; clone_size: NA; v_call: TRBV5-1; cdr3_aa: CASSLVRTSGELFF; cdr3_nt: TGCGCCAGCAGCTTGGTCAGGACCTCCGGGGAGCTGTTTTTT
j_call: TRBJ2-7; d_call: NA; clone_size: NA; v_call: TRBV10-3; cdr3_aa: CAISVDSGYEQYF; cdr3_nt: TGTGCCATCAGTGTTGATAGCGGCTACGAGCAGTACTTC
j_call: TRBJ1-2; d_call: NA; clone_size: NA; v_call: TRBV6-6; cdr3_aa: CASTSGTSVYGYTF; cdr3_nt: TGTGCCAGCACCTCCGGGACTTCGGTCTATGGCTACACCTTC
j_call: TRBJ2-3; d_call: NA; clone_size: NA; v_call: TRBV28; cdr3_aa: CASSWGGVTTQYF; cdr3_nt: TGTGCCAGCAGTTGGGGTGGGGTAACTACGCAGTATTTT
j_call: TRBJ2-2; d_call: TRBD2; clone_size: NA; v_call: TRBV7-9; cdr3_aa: CASSLRSPGLATTGELFF; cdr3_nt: TGTGCCAGCAGCTTGAGATCCCCGGGACTAGCGACGACCGGGGAGCTGTTTTTT
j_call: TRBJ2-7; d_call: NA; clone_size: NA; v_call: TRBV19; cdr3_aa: CASSTPGRVYEQYF; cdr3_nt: TGTGCCAGTAGTACCCCCGGACGGGTCTACGAGCAGTACTTC
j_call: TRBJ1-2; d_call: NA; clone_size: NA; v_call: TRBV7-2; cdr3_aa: CASSLSGASYGYTF; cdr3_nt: TGTGCCAGCAGCTTAAGCGGCGCATCCTATGGCTACACCTTC
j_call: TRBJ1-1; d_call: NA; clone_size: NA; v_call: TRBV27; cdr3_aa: CASSIQRGGYSEAFF; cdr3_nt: TGTGCCAGCAGTATACAGCGGGGAGGGTACTCTGAAGCTTTCTTT
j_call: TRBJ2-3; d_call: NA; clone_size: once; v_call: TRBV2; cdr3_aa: CASSEATGGSTDTQYF; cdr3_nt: TGTGCCAGCAGTGAAGCTACGGGTGGAAGCACAGATACGCAGTATTTT
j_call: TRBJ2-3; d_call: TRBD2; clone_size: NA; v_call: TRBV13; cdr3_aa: CASSSTSGPFTDTQYF; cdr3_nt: TGTGCCAGCAGCTCGACTAGCGGCCCTTTCACAGATACGCAGTATTTT
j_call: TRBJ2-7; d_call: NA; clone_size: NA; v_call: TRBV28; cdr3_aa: CASSSDTFYEQYF; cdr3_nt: TGTGCCAGCAGTTCAGACACCTTCTACGAGCAGTACTTC
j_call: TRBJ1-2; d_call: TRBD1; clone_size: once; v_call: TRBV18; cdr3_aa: CASSPPGTGGQNPYGYTF; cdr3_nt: TGTGCCAGCTCACCTCCGGGGACAGGGGGCCAAAACCCTTATGGCTACACCTTC
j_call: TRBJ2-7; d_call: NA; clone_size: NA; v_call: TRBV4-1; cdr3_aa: CASSQDERSEQYF; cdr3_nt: TGCGCCAGCAGCCAAGATGAGAGGTCCGAGCAGTACTTC
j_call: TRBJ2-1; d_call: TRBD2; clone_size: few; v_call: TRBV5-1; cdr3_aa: CASSLAGASSGSSGEQFF; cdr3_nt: TGCGCCAGCAGCTTGGCAGGGGCCTCTAGCGGGAGTTCGGGTGAGCAGTTCTTC
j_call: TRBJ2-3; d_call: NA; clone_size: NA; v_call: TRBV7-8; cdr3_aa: CASSFFRSDTQYF; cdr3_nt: TGTGCCAGCAGCTTTTTTAGGTCAGATACGCAGTATTTT
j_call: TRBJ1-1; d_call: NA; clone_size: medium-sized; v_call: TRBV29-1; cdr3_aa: CSVMNTEAFF; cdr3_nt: TGCAGTGTGATGAACACTGAAGCTTTCTTT
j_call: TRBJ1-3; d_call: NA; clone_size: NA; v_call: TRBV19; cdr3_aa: CASQRQASSGNTIYF; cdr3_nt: TGTGCCAGTCAAAGACAGGCCAGCTCTGGAAACACCATATATTTT
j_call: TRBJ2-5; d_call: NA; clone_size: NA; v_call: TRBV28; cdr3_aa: CASRIWSGAKETQYF; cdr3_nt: TGTGCCAGCAGGATATGGTCCGGGGCTAAAGAGACCCAGTACTTC
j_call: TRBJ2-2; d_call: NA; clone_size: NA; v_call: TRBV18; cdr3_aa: CASSPRQLANTGELFF; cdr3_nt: TGTGCCAGCTCACCACGGCAGCTCGCGAACACCGGGGAGCTGTTTTTT
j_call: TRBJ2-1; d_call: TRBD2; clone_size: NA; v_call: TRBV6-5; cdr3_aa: CASSYGTSRYNEQFF; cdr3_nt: TGTGCCAGCAGTTACGGGACTAGCCGTTACAATGAGCAGTTCTTC
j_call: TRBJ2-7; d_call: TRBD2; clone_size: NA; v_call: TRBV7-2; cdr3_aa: CASSKGLGLAGGYEQYF; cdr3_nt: TGTGCCAGCAGCAAGGGCTTGGGACTAGCGGGAGGGTACGAGCAGTACTTC
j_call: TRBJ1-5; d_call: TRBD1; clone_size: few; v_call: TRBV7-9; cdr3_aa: CASSPSTGSTQPQHF; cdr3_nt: TGTGCCAGCAGCCCTTCGACAGGGAGTACTCAGCCCCAGCATTTT
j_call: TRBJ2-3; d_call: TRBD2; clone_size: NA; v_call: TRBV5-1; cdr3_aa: CASRTVTSYTDTQYF; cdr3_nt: TGCGCCAGCAGGACAGTGACTAGCTACACAGATACGCAGTATTTT
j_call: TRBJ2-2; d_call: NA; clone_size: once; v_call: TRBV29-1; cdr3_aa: CSGRGPPGELFF; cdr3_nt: TGCAGCGGGAGGGGTCCACCCGGGGAGCTGTTTTTT
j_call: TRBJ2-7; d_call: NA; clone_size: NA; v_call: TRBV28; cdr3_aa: CASSFLARAYEQYF; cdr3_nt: TGTGCCAGCAGTTTCCTAGCGAGAGCCTACGAGCAGTACTTC
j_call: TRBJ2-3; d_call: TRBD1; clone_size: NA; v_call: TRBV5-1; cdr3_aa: CASSQGDSLTNTQYF; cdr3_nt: TGCGCCAGCAGCCAGGGGGACAGTCTCACAAATACGCAGTATTTT